The clone carrying this T cell receptor beta chain was recorded at least ten times. Its antigen is unidentified. These data come from a study of CD8+CD57+ T cells in acquired aplastic anemia. In the study overall: Recorded DNA amounts for sorted CD4+ and CD8+ cells had an average of around 3.4 ug. General observations from the study: Between patients and controls, around 31 CD8+ CDR3 sequences were found in common. CD8+ Simpson's diversity did not differ significantly between patients and controls.

Sequencing involved patients with CD8+CD57+ cell expansion previously shown by flow cytometry. Severe acquired aplastic anemia was diagnosed in all patients. The CDR3 covers 14 residues. Trimming removed 2 bases from V and 1 base from J, with 9 bases in between. Germline loops: CDR1 MGHDK, CDR2 SYGVNS. TCR beta VDJ combinations and CDR3 sequences were profiled from genomic DNA. Each CDR3 protein gets one entry after TCRdb re-called the reads with MiXCR. The sample lists roughly 240,000 distinct CDR3 sequences, roughly half seen once, with 7.8% in the top ten. Sequencing was carried out using sorted CD4+, CD8+, or CD8+CD57+ T cells (not recorded which) from PBMCs. The TCR comes from a human donor with aplastic anemia. This chain uses TRBV25-1 with TRBJ2-7; D is unresolved. The CDR3 sequence: CASSEADGSYEQYF. The CDR3 DNA is TGTGCCAGCAGTGAAGCGGACGGTTCCTACGAGCAGTACTTC.